One sample yielded the 8 T cell receptor beta chains listed below, sequenced in a study of blood T cell repertoires in COVID-19. Clones were sequenced by immunoSEQ multiplex PCR, and TCRdb holds only the in-frame ones, with some missing. Among tens of thousands of clones listed, about 81% were seen once. The sample was peripheral blood. These receptors all come from a woman aged 55-70 years with acute or convalescent COVID-19.

The V call is TRBV7-9, the J call TRBJ2-7; D is undetermined. V was trimmed by 5 bases and J by 2 bases, leaving 10 bases between them. The V gene's germline CDR1 is SEHNR and CDR2 FQNEAQ (reference sequence). The CDR3 has 13 amino acids. Here the CDR3 DNA reads TGTGCCAGCAGCCTGAGTAGTCCCTACGAGCAGTACTTC. This translates into CASSLSSPYEQYF.

This clone was seen a handful of times. The V gene is TRBV29-1, the J gene TRBJ1-6; TRBD1 matches at 11 bases. Germline assignment: CDR1 SQVTM and CDR2 ANQGSEA. The CDR3 length is 13 residues. V dropped 4 bases and J dropped 7; count of bases not matched to a gene: 0. The CDR3 region has the DNA TGCAGCGTTGGGGACAGGGGGAATTCACCCCTCCACTTT. Its translation: CSVGDRGNSPLHF.

The rearrangement joins TRBV9 to TRBJ1-1; D not certain. Per the germline V gene, CDR1 is SGDLS and CDR2 is YYNGEE. Trimming left V 5 bases short and J 3 bases short, with 11 bases between. The CDR3 is 13 amino acids. This CDR3 is CASRGARYTEAFF. In DNA, the CDR3 is TGTGCCAGCAGGGGTGCGCGGTACACTGAAGCTTTCTTT.

CDR3 sequence (DNA): TGCGCCAGCAGTGAAACAGGGAACGACGAGCAGTACTTC. Its protein product is CASSETGNDEQYF. The chain couples TRBV10-1 to TRBJ2-7, with a tentative D call TRBD1 (6 bases). The CDR3 is made up of 13 amino acids. CDR1 and CDR2 from the germline V gene are WNHNN and SYGVQD (reference sequence). Trimming stripped 3 bases from V and 5 bases from J, with 11 bases between.

This clone was observed a few times. This chain uses TRBV9 with TRBJ1-1; D unresolved. CDR1 is SGDLS, CDR2 YYNGEE, per germline. The CDR3 runs to 13 residues. V was trimmed by 7 bases and J by 0 bases, leaving 10 bases between them. The CDR3 region is CASAQDLNTEAFF. The CDR3 bases are TGTGCCAGCGCCCAGGATCTGAACACTGAAGCTTTCTTT.

The chain has TRBV5-6 and TRBJ2-3; 12 bases align to TRBD2. The CDR3 covers 15 residues. The V gene's germline CDR1 is SGHDT and CDR2 YYEEEE. Trimming removed 0 bases from V and 5 bases from J; junction bases left unmatched: 1. The CDR3 here is CASSLGTSGVDTQYF. As DNA, the CDR3 is TGTGCCAGCAGCTTGGGGACTAGCGGGGTAGATACGCAGTATTTT. The complete variable domain, with remaining parts taken from reference TRBV5-6 and TRBJ2-3, reads DAGVTQSPTHLIKTRGQQVTLRCSPKSGHDTVSWYQQALGQGPQFIFQYYEEEERQRGNFPDRFSGHQFPNYSSELNVNALLLGDSALYLCASSLGTSGVDTQYFGPGTRLTVL.

This chain connects TRBV5-1 to TRBJ2-7, with D hard to call. Germline values: CDR1 SGHRS, CDR2 YFSETQ. The germline V and J ends were trimmed by 0 bases and 7 bases, with 11 bases remaining between them. This CDR3 spans 13 amino acids. CDR3 in amino acids: CASSLAPSSEQYF. CDR3 coding DNA: TGCGCCAGCAGCTTGGCTCCTAGTTCTGAGCAGTACTTC.

The chain combines TRBV3-1 (or the pseudogene TRBV3-2) with TRBJ2-7; D is unclear. The CDR3 has 13 amino acids. V lost 3 bases to trimming and J lost 2 bases, with 8 bases between them. The germline V gene encodes CDR1 LGHDT and CDR2 YNNKEL (reference sequence). The CDR3 DNA reads as TGTGCCAGCAGCCACTCTAGGACCTACGAGCAGTACTTC. Translating gives CASSHSRTYEQYF.